This entry lists 13 T cell receptor beta chains sequenced from one sample in a study of cytomegalovirus exposure and HLA in healthy donors. This PCR relied on a set of 60 Vbeta primers and 13 Jbeta primers. Using immunoSEQ multiplex PCR, the repertoire was profiled, and TCRdb retains in-frame clones only, with some absent. The sample holds around 210,000 clones, roughly 78% seen once. Material for sequencing was PBMCs. These receptors came from a boy aged 10-17 years in good health and CMV-seronegative.

The rearrangement links TRBV30 to TRBJ1-1; D perhaps matches TRBD1 (6 bases). The CDR3 is 13 residues long. CDR1 is GTSNPN, CDR2 SVGIG, per germline (reference sequence). Trimming took 5 bases from V and 5 from J, leaving 15 bases between them. The CDR3 sequence is CAWARTVRTEAFF. The CDR3 nucleotides are TGTGCCTGGGCACGGACAGTTAGAACTGAAGCTTTCTTT.

The V and J genes are TRBV10-2 and TRBJ1-1; D is unclear. The CDR3 spans 13 residues. The V and J ends lost 0 bases and 5 bases respectively, with 7 bases between them. The germline CDR1 and CDR2 sequences are WSHSY and SAAADI. The CDR3 DNA reads TGCGCCAGCAGTGAGTCGGTGCGGACTGAAGCTTTCTTT. Its translation is CASSESVRTEAFF.

The gene calls are TRBV5-1 and TRBJ2-7; 8 bases align to TRBD2. Germline assignment: CDR1 SGHRS and CDR2 YFSETQ. The CDR3 has 15 residues. Trimming removed 5 bases from V and 0 bases from J; junction bases left unmatched: 7. CDR3 in amino acids: CASRTSEEVSYEQYF. The CDR3 nucleotides read TGCGCCAGCAGGACTAGCGAAGAGGTCTCCTACGAGCAGTACTTC.

V is TRBV29-1 and J is TRBJ2-7; 7 bases fit TRBD2. The CDR3 totals 14 residues. Losses at the gene ends were 6 bases for V and 3 bases for J; bases not matched to a gene: 11. Germline-derived CDR1 and CDR2 are SQVTM and ANQGSEA. The CDR3 DNA sequence: TGCAGCGTGGATAGATCGGGCGGGGGCTACGAGCAGTACTTC. This sequence encodes CSVDRSGGGYEQYF.

The rearrangement joins TRBV5-1 to TRBJ2-7; 7 bases line up with TRBD2. The germline CDR1 and CDR2 sequences are SGHRS and YFSETQ. The CDR3 length is 15 residues. V trimming: 0 bases; J trimming: 3 bases; junction bases outside the gene matches: 6. The CDR3 is CASSLALAAIYEQYF. CDR3 DNA: TGCGCCAGCAGCTTGGCGCTAGCGGCAATCTACGAGCAGTACTTC.

This chain joins TRBV30 and TRBJ1-2; D is unresolved. This CDR3 has 14 amino acids. CDR1 GTSNPN and CDR2 SVGIG come from the germline V gene (reference sequence). Trimming took off 0 bases at V and 4 bases at J, with 12 bases between the two ends. The CDR3 nucleotides read TGTGCCTGGAGTGTAAGAGTCCGGGGCTATGGCTACACCTTC. Its protein is CAWSVRVRGYGYTF.

The V and J genes are TRBV2 and TRBJ2-7; 7 bases match TRBD1. The CDR3 totals 16 residues. The germline V gene encodes CDR1 SNHLY and CDR2 FYNNEI. The trim removed 4 bases at V and 2 bases at J, leaving 11 bases unmatched. In DNA form, the CDR3 reads TGTGCCAGCAGTGCTCCCGACAGGGAGTTCACCTACGAGCAGTACTTC. It encodes CASSAPDREFTYEQYF.

The chain is built from TRBV10-1 and TRBJ2-3; weak D call: TRBD2 (5 bases). Per germline, CDR1 WNHNN and CDR2 SYGVQD (reference sequence). The V end lost 8 bases, the J end lost 6 bases, and 12 bases lay between the germline ends. CDR3 length equals 12 residues. The CDR3 protein is CASADLGDTQYF. Written as DNA, the CDR3 is TGCGCCAGCGCGGACTTGGGGGATACGCAGTATTTT.

There are a few counts of this clone. J is TRBJ2-1 and V is TRBV9, with 11 positions matching TRBD2. J lost 5 bases, V lost 0 bases, and 4 bases had no gene match. This CDR3 contains 16 residues. Germline CDR1 SGDLS, CDR2 YYNGEE. The DNA for the CDR3 is TGTGCCAGCAGCGTAGCCCTAGCGGGGGGCGACAATGAGCAGTTCTTC. Translation gives CASSVALAGGDNEQFF. Variable domain in full (rest from reference TRBV9 and TRBJ2-1): DSGVTQTPKHLITATGQRVTLRCSPRSGDLSVYWYQQSLDQGLQFLIQYYNGEERAKGNILERFSAQQFPDLHSELNLSSLELGDSALYFCASSVALAGGDNEQFFGPGTRLTVL.

This chain joins TRBV2 and TRBJ2-5, with a weak D call TRBD1 (5 bases). The CDR3 runs to 13 residues. The V and J ends lost 7 bases and 4 bases respectively, with 13 bases between them. The germline V gene encodes CDR1 SNHLY and CDR2 FYNNEI. CDR3 sequence (DNA): TGTGCCAGCACCGGCCAGGGCGGAGAGACCCAGTACTTC. Translating it yields CASTGQGGETQYF.

This clone was counted a single time. The V call is TRBV30, the J call TRBJ1-3, with TRBD1 matching over 7 bases. This CDR3 contains 13 residues. Germline loops: CDR1 GTSNPN, CDR2 SVGIG (reference sequence). The V segment lost 4 bases and the J segment 4 bases; nucleotides outside the gene matches: 4. The CDR3 reads CAWNRGYGNTIYF. The DNA of the CDR3 is TGTGCCTGGAACAGGGGATACGGAAACACCATATATTTT. The full variable domain, in which reference TRBV30 and TRBJ1-3 provide the parts outside the CDR3, is SQTIHQWPATLVQPVGSPLSLECTVEGTSNPNLYWYRQAAGRGLQLLFYSVGIGQISSEVPQNLSASRPQDRQFILSSKKLLLSDSGFYLCAWNRGYGNTIYFGEGSWLTVV.

The rearrangement joins TRBV7-8 to TRBJ1-3; 8 positions match TRBD1. CDR1 is SGHVS, CDR2 FQNEAQ, per germline. The junction had 8 bases not matched to a gene; V was cut back by 1 base and J by 3 bases. This CDR3 is 17 amino acids long. CDR3 DNA: TGTGCCAGCAGCTTAGAAGGGACAGGCCATCTTGGAAACACCATATATTTT. Encoded protein: CASSLEGTGHLGNTIYF.

The rearrangement uses TRBV7-2 and TRBJ1-1; TRBD1 is a possible D gene (5 bases). Germline assignment: CDR1 SGHTA and CDR2 FQGNSA. The V gene lost 4 bases and the J gene lost 11 bases, with 14 bases spanning the gap. CDR3 length: 12 residues. Here the CDR3 reads CASSSAGLWAFF. The CDR3 region has the DNA TGTGCCAGCAGCTCCGCGGGACTATGGGCTTTCTTT.